Listed here are 7 T cell receptor beta chains from one sample, sequenced in a study of CD8+CD57+ T cells in acquired aplastic anemia. Investigators profiled TCR beta VDJ and CDR3 from genomic DNA template. One entry per CDR3 protein results from TCRdb running MiXCR on the reads. Of approximately 180,000 distinct CDR3 sequences detected, 63% appear once; the ten largest clones hold under 45%. Before being chosen for sequencing, patients had shown CD8+CD57+ cell expansion by flow cytometry. The material sequenced was sorted CD4+, CD8+, or CD8+CD57+ T cells (not recorded which) from PBMCs. These receptors were obtained from a human donor with aplastic anemia.

V and J are TRBV6-1 and TRBJ2-7, with a possible D match to TRBD1 (7 bases). This CDR3 contains 16 residues. From germline, CDR1 is MNHNS and CDR2 SASEGT. V shed 1 base and J shed 2 bases, with 15 bases lying between them. CDR3 loop: CASSEGLTGRTYEQYF. Written as DNA, the CDR3 is TGTGCCAGCAGTGAAGGGCTGACAGGGAGGACCTACGAGCAGTACTTC.

This clonotype has only a few counts. The CDR3 DNA is TGTGCCAGCAGCTTAAGTGGGTACGAGCAGTACTTC. Its translation: CASSLSGYEQYF. The J gene is TRBJ2-7, the V gene TRBV7-9; D is undetermined. The CDR3 length is 12 residues. V gave up 2 bases and J gave up 4 bases, with 6 bases separating them. Germline CDR1 reads SEHNR; CDR2 reads FQNEAQ (reference sequence).

The V call is TRBV9, the J call TRBJ2-7; TRBD1 is a possible D gene (6 bases). This CDR3 has 13 amino acids. V shed 3 bases and J shed 2 bases, with 9 bases lying between them. Germline CDR1 SGDLS, CDR2 YYNGEE. The CDR3 bases are TGTGCCAGCAGCGACAGGGTTCCCTACGAGCAGTACTTC. It specifies CASSDRVPYEQYF.

As regards this clonotype: This may be a read error: a much more frequent sequence differs by one nucleotide. J is TRBJ1-4 and V is TRBV7-9; D unclear. The CDR3 contains 11 residues. CDR1 is SEHNR and CDR2 is FQNEAQ in the germline V gene (reference sequence). CDR3 sequence: CASSLIENLFF. Here the CDR3 DNA reads TGTGCCAGCAGCTTAATAGAAAACCTGTTTTTT.

This clonotype has more than one count but fewer than ten. A junction boundary mismatches the germline segment, possibly from a read error. The chain employs TRBV7-9 and TRBJ1-1; TRBD1 matches 7 bases. The CDR3 is 13 residues long. Germline CDR1 is SEHNR and CDR2 is FQNEAQ (reference sequence). The CDR3 loop is CASSSNLLGQDDF. In nucleotides, the CDR3 is TGTGCCAGCAGCTCCAACCTTCTAGGACAGGACGACTTT. The whole variable domain, remainder taken from reference TRBV7-9 and TRBJ1-1, is DTGVSQNPRHKITKRGQNVTFRCDPISEHNRLYWYRQTLGQGPEFLTYFQNEAQLEKSRLLSDRFSAERPKGSFSTLEIQRTEQGDSAMYLCASSSNLLGQDDFGQGTRLTVV.

The chain links TRBV19 to TRBJ1-1; D is perhaps TRBD1 (5 bases). Germline CDR1 reads LNHDA; CDR2 reads SQIVND (reference sequence). V lost 9 bases and J lost 1, with 18 bases in between. This CDR3 comprises 15 residues. CDR3 bases: TGTGCCAGCGGAGGGGCAGGGTGGTCGAACACTGAAGCTTTCTTT. Encoded protein: CASGGAGWSNTEAFF.

This clonotype was recorded at least ten times. This chain connects TRBV9 to TRBJ1-2; TRBD1 agrees at 12 bases. V lost 2 bases and J lost 4; bases outside the gene matches: 9. The CDR3 is 17 residues long. Germline V gene lookup returns CDR1 SGDLS and CDR2 YYNGEE. The CDR3 nucleotides are TGTGCCAGCAGCGTGTGGGACAGGGGGCTCTTTAGCTATGGCTACACCTTC. It yields the protein CASSVWDRGLFSYGYTF.